These 21 T cell receptor beta chains originate from one sample sequenced in a study of blood T cell repertoires in COVID-19. The table came from immunoSEQ multiplex PCR; TCRdb's copy has only in-frame clones and leaves some out. The sample includes 200,000 or so clones, around 83% of them seen just once. Sample: peripheral blood. These receptor sequences come from a human donor in a cohort sampled during active COVID-19.

V usage is TRBV19 and J usage is TRBJ2-5; 10 bases fit TRBD1. After removal of 7 bases from V and 2 bases from J, the junction contained 4 bases not matched to a gene. Germline values: CDR1 LNHDA, CDR2 SQIVND (reference sequence). CDR3 length: 14 amino acids. The CDR3 coding sequence is TGTGCCAGTACGGCGGGACAGGGGCAAGAGACCCAGTACTTC. It yields the protein CASTAGQGQETQYF. Supplemented by reference TRBV19 and TRBJ2-5, the full variable domain reads DGGITQSPKYLFRKEGQNVTLSCEQNLNHDAMYWYRQDPGQGLRLIYYSQIVNDFQKGDIAEGYSVSREKKESFPLTVTSAQKNPTAFYLCASTAGQGQETQYFGPGTRLLVL.

In its sample, this clone was seen a few times. The CDR3 sequence is CASSPSRQPNTIYF. In DNA, the CDR3 is TGTGCCAGCTCACCTTCGAGACAGCCAAACACCATATATTTT. V is TRBV18 and J is TRBJ1-3; D might be TRBD1 (5 bases). V lost 3 bases and J 6 bases, leaving 12 bases between the germline ends. This CDR3 spans 14 amino acids. Germline CDR1 reads KGHSH; CDR2 reads LQKENI.

This chain links TRBV7-2 with TRBJ2-3; D may be TRBD2 (6 bases). CDR3 length: 14 residues. With 1 base removed from V and 4 bases from J, the gap between germline ends came to 9 bases. Per germline, CDR1 SGHTA and CDR2 FQGNSA. The CDR3 sequence: CASSLGGEPDTQYF. Here the CDR3 DNA reads TGTGCCAGCAGCTTAGGGGGGGAACCAGATACGCAGTATTTT.

The chain couples TRBV9 to TRBJ2-1, with 9 nucleotides matching TRBD2. Germline CDR1 and CDR2: SGDLS and YYNGEE. The trim removed 3 bases at V and 8 bases at J, leaving 6 bases unmatched. The CDR3 runs 14 residues. The CDR3 region is CASSGLAGWDEQFF. As DNA, the CDR3 is TGTGCCAGCAGCGGTCTAGCGGGATGGGATGAGCAGTTCTTC. Full variable domain (rest looked up from reference TRBV9 and TRBJ2-1): DSGVTQTPKHLITATGQRVTLRCSPRSGDLSVYWYQQSLDQGLQFLIQYYNGEERAKGNILERFSAQQFPDLHSELNLSSLELGDSALYFCASSGLAGWDEQFFGPGTRLTVL.

This rearrangement joins TRBV18 to TRBJ2-3; 9 bases are a match to TRBD2. The V and J ends lost 3 bases and 3 bases, in that order; junction bases with no gene match: 13. The CDR3 consists of 18 residues. Per germline, CDR1 KGHSH and CDR2 LQKENI. CDR3 in DNA: TGTGCCAGCTCACCTAGGACTAGCGCCCCAGGGGGGACAGATACGCAGTATTTT. Protein sequence: CASSPRTSAPGGTDTQYF.

This chain uses TRBV6-5 with TRBJ1-2; 10 bases fit TRBD1. V lost 7 bases, J lost 8 bases, and 7 bases stayed unmatched. The CDR3 is 13 amino acids. Germline V gene sequence: CDR1 MNHEY, CDR2 SVGAGI. CDR3 protein: CASTGTGVVGYTF. CDR3 bases: TGTGCCAGCACCGGGACAGGGGTTGTGGGCTACACCTTC.

The sample holds a few counts of this clone. This chain uses TRBV9 with TRBJ2-1; TRBD2 agrees at 9 bases. V lost 0 bases to trimming and J lost 8 bases; unmatched junction nucleotides: 9. CDR1 and CDR2 (germline): SGDLS, YYNGEE. The CDR3 consists of 16 residues. The CDR3 nucleotides are TGTGCCAGCAGCGTAGGAGGCGGGAGGGCCCGCGATGAGCAGTTCTTC. Amino acid sequence: CASSVGGGRARDEQFF.

The rearrangement links TRBV14 to TRBJ2-3; 13 bases are shared with TRBD2. Per the germline V gene, CDR1 is SGHDN and CDR2 is FVKESK. This CDR3 has 18 amino acids. Trimming cost V 2 bases and J 0 bases; bases outside gene matches: 5. This CDR3 is CASSQRRLAGGSTDTQYF. The CDR3 DNA reads TGTGCCAGCAGCCAACGGAGACTAGCGGGAGGTAGCACAGATACGCAGTATTTT. Combining the CDR3 with reference TRBV14 and TRBJ2-3 gives the whole variable domain EAGVTQFPSHSVIEKGQTVTLRCDPISGHDNLYWYRRVMGKEIKFLLHFVKESKQDESGMPNNRFLAERTGGTYSTLKVQPAELEDSGVYFCASSQRRLAGGSTDTQYFGPGTRLTVL.

The chain carries TRBV19 and TRBJ1-1; 9 bases are shared with TRBD1. This CDR3 has 14 residues. With 9 bases clipped from V and 4 bases from J, the junction kept 9 bases outside the gene matches. Germline CDR1 LNHDA, CDR2 SQIVND (reference sequence). CDR3 residues: CASHRDRVGTEAFF. CDR3 nucleotides: TGTGCCAGCCATCGGGACAGGGTTGGCACTGAAGCTTTCTTT.

The chain combines TRBV28 with TRBJ1-4; tentative D call: TRBD1 (5 bases). This CDR3 comprises 13 residues. Trimming left V 4 bases short and J 8 bases short, with 11 bases between. From germline, CDR1 is MDHEN and CDR2 SYDVKM. The CDR3 coding sequence is TGTGCCAGCAGTTGGGGCCTGAAAGAAAAACTGTTTTTT. Its protein product is CASSWGLKEKLFF.

The chain carries TRBV27 and TRBJ2-5; TRBD1 might be the D (5 bases). V shed 3 bases and J shed 2 bases, with 7 bases lying between them. The V gene's germline CDR1 is MNHEY and CDR2 SMNVEV (reference sequence). The CDR3 spans 13 residues. The CDR3 is CASSLTAQETQYF. The CDR3, as DNA: TGTGCCAGCAGTTTGACAGCTCAAGAGACCCAGTACTTC.

This rearrangement joins TRBV6-5 to TRBJ2-7; a weak D match, TRBD2 (6 bases). The CDR3 is 16 amino acids. The V gene lost 0 bases and the J gene lost 5 bases, with 17 bases spanning the gap. From germline, CDR1 is MNHEY and CDR2 SVGAGI. CDR3 nucleotide sequence: TGTGCCAGCAGTTACTCGAGGGCGGGATTGGCCAACGAGCAGTACTTC. Translated, it gives CASSYSRAGLANEQYF.

This clone was found many times. J is TRBJ1-6 and V is TRBV30; D remains ambiguous. Germline CDR1 GTSNPN, CDR2 SVGIG (reference sequence). This CDR3 comprises 15 residues. Trimming removed 4 bases at V and 6 bases at J, with 16 bases between. The DNA of the CDR3 is TGTGCCTGGACCGGGAACCTCACCCCTAATTCACCCCTCCACTTT. Translated, it gives CAWTGNLTPNSPLHF.

The genes are TRBV5-6 and TRBJ2-1, with 8 bases matching TRBD2. After removal of 4 bases from V and 13 bases from J, the junction contained 10 bases not matched to a gene. CDR3 length equals 13 residues. The germline CDR1 and CDR2 sequences are SGHDT and YYEEEE. The CDR3 region is CASSPSIAGTQFF. Here the CDR3 DNA reads TGTGCCAGCAGCCCGTCAATAGCGGGAACACAGTTCTTC. Variable domain in full (rest from reference TRBV5-6 and TRBJ2-1): DAGVTQSPTHLIKTRGQQVTLRCSPKSGHDTVSWYQQALGQGPQFIFQYYEEEERQRGNFPDRFSGHQFPNYSSELNVNALLLGDSALYLCASSPSIAGTQFFGPGTRLTVL.

The J gene is TRBJ2-5, the V gene TRBV18; TRBD1 matches at 12 bases. The CDR3 has 17 residues. CDR1 and CDR2 from the germline V gene are KGHSH and LQKENI. J lost 0 bases, V lost 0 bases, and 2 bases had no gene match. The CDR3 sequence: CASSPPRDRGHQETQYF. CDR3 bases: TGTGCCAGCTCACCACCGCGGGACAGGGGGCACCAAGAGACCCAGTACTTC.

The V and J genes are TRBV7-9 and TRBJ2-7; possibly TRBD1 for D (6 bases). The V end lost 5 bases, the J end lost 1 base, and 9 bases lay between the germline ends. Germline V gives CDR1 SEHNR, CDR2 FQNEAQ (reference sequence). CDR3 length equals 13 residues. The DNA for the CDR3 is TGTGCCAGCAGCGAGGACAGATCCTACGAGCAGTACTTC. It yields the protein CASSEDRSYEQYF.

The V and J genes are TRBV6-6 and TRBJ2-2, with D tentatively TRBD2 (6 bases). V was pared by 2 bases and J by 5 bases, with 12 bases between. The V gene's germline CDR1 is MNHNY and CDR2 SVGAGI (reference sequence). The CDR3 loop spans 15 amino acids. The CDR3 DNA is TGTGCCAGCAGTTACGCGGGGTGGGGAACCGGGGAGCTGTTTTTT. This translates into CASSYAGWGTGELFF.

This clone was observed a single time. The rearrangement links TRBV4-1 to TRBJ2-3, with D possibly being TRBD1 (5 bases). CDR3 length equals 17 residues. The V gene's germline CDR1 is MGHRA and CDR2 YSYEKL. V was trimmed by 1 base and J by 0 bases, leaving 14 bases between them. DNA for the CDR3: TGCGCCAGCAGCCAAGTCGTATCAGGGCCTAGCACAGATACGCAGTATTTT. It specifies CASSQVVSGPSTDTQYF.

This chain joins TRBV29-1 and TRBJ2-1, with D perhaps TRBD2 (5 bases). Trimming left V 3 bases short and J 7 bases short, with 10 bases between. The CDR3 sequence is 12 residues long. Germline assignment: CDR1 SQVTM and CDR2 ANQGSEA. In nucleotides, the CDR3 is TGCAGCGTTGACGGGAAGCTAAATGAGCAGTTCTTC. It translates to CSVDGKLNEQFF.

This clone occurred a few times. Other DNA sequences within the sample encode an identical CDR3. This sequence joins TRBV6-2 or TRBV6-3 and TRBJ2-7, with D possibly matching TRBD1 (5 bases). Germline-derived CDR1 and CDR2 are MNHEY and SVGEGT. The CDR3 has 12 residues. Trimming pared 2 bases from V and 4 bases from J, leaving 6 bases between. The CDR3 DNA sequence: TGTGCCAGCAGTTACCCAGGGTACGAGCAGTACTTC. Residues: CASSYPGYEQYF.

This sequence joins TRBV27 and TRBJ2-6; TRBD1 might be the D (6 bases). CDR1 is MNHEY and CDR2 is SMNVEV in the germline V gene (reference sequence). With 3 bases removed from V and 3 bases from J, the gap between germline ends came to 18 bases. This CDR3 has 18 residues. The CDR3 DNA follows: TGTGCCAGCAGTTTTAGTTATGGGGGCGCAGGTGGGGCCAACGTCCTGACTTTC. This codes for CASSFSYGGAGGANVLTF.